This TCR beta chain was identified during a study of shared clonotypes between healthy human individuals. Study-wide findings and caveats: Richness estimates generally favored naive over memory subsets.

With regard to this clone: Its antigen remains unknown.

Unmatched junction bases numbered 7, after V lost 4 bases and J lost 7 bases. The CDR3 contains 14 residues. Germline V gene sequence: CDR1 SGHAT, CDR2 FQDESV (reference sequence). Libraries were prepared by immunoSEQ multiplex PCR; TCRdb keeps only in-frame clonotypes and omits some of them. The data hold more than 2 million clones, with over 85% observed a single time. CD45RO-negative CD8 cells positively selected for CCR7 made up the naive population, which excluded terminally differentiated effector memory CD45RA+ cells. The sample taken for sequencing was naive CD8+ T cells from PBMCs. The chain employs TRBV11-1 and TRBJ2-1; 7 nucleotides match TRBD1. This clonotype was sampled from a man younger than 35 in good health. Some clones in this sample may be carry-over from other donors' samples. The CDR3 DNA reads TGTGCCAGCAGCTCCAGACAGGGAGCAAATGAGCAGTTCTTC. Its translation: CASSSRQGANEQFF.